This is a list of T cell receptor beta chains from one sample in a study of T cells in tumors after PD-1 blockade. The assay was immunoSEQ multiplex PCR, and TCRdb's table has in-frame clones only and misses some. The sample lists about 20,000 clones; around four fifths were seen once. This specimen consisted of PBMCs, obtained before anti-PD-1 treatment. The receptors shown here come from a human donor with basal cell carcinoma. The CDR3 runs from the conserved cysteine through the conserved F or W. The size of a clone is reported for some rows only, either as once, few or many, or as a class for expanded clones.

v_gene: TRBV29-1; abundance: once; CDR3aa: CSVERGADEQYF
v_gene: TRBV4-1; abundance: .; CDR3aa: CASSQSDRLYQPQHF
v_gene: TRBV7-6; abundance: .; CDR3aa: CASSPPGWADSSGANVLTF
v_gene: TRBV9; abundance: once; CDR3aa: CASFDGGAGLGSSYNEQFF
v_gene: TRBV5-5; abundance: .; CDR3aa: CASSFGPDSPYEQYF
v_gene: TRBV24-1; abundance: .; CDR3aa: CATILKVDGVDTQYF
v_gene: TRBV5-1; abundance: .; CDR3aa: CASSRDRDTGELFF
v_gene: TRBV9; abundance: .; CDR3aa: CASSVHWLASNTGELFF
v_gene: TRBV28; abundance: .; CDR3aa: CASRKVGGEYNEQFF
v_gene: TRBV6-1; abundance: .; CDR3aa: CASSERQGRSKNIQYF
v_gene: TRBV6-5; abundance: .; CDR3aa: CATEDHNTGELFF
v_gene: TRBV2; abundance: .; CDR3aa: CASNNWGTGELFF
v_gene: TRBV18; abundance: few; CDR3aa: CASSQGINRQISEQFF
v_gene: TRBV4-3; abundance: few; CDR3aa: CASSQDPAGFGVETQYF
v_gene: TRBV20-1; abundance: .; CDR3aa: CSVGRQETQYF
v_gene: TRBV14; abundance: .; CDR3aa: CASSEGQARGANEQFF
v_gene: TRBV19; abundance: .; CDR3aa: CASSPSGRASYEQYF
v_gene: TRBV7-3; abundance: .; CDR3aa: CASSPSGTAGGYTF
v_gene: TRBV9; abundance: few; CDR3aa: CASSVAPQSDEQYF
v_gene: TRBV28; abundance: .; CDR3aa: CASSLTDSYGETQYF
v_gene: TRBV4-2; abundance: .; CDR3aa: CASSQESGGGRAVYNEQFF
v_gene: TRBV28; abundance: .; CDR3aa: CASVLNTEAFF
v_gene: TRBV21-1; abundance: .; CDR3aa: CASSKREDREAEQYF
v_gene: TRBV7-3; abundance: .; CDR3aa: CASSSRTENTGELFF
v_gene: TRBV4-2; abundance: .; CDR3aa: CASSHHRENQPQHF
v_gene: TRBV5-4; abundance: .; CDR3aa: CASSQGTRNSPLHF
v_gene: TRBV19; abundance: .; CDR3aa: CASSPWEGRGYNEQFF
v_gene: TRBV30; abundance: .; CDR3aa: CAWSVRTDYGYTF
v_gene: TRBV12-3/TRBV12-4; abundance: .; CDR3aa: CASSLLGNNEQFF
v_gene: TRBV5-1; abundance: .; CDR3aa: CASSSAGTSGGRQETQYF
v_gene: TRBV7-2; abundance: .; CDR3aa: CASSGRGLGNQPQHF
v_gene: TRBV7-2; abundance: .; CDR3aa: CASSTRATGGGEKLFF
v_gene: TRBV27; abundance: large; CDR3aa: CASSLTLGANVLTF
v_gene: TRBV4-2; abundance: .; CDR3aa: CASSQEEDGGTGGFRDIQYF
v_gene: TRBV19; abundance: once; CDR3aa: CASSRLAGGTYEQYF
v_gene: TRBV27; abundance: .; CDR3aa: CASSLNRGPNSPLHF
v_gene: TRBV7-9; abundance: few; CDR3aa: CASSLVAQLQETQYF
v_gene: TRBV6-2/TRBV6-3; abundance: few; CDR3aa: CASSPRMGQARWGYTF
v_gene: TRBV19; abundance: once; CDR3aa: CASSLGQGALGYTF
v_gene: TRBV4-1; abundance: .; CDR3aa: CASSQLNLAKNIQYF
v_gene: TRBV4-1; abundance: .; CDR3aa: CASSQDWGLRVNQPQHF
v_gene: TRBV5-1; abundance: few; CDR3aa: CASSLGGQDYGYTF
v_gene: TRBV6-4; abundance: .; CDR3aa: CASVPGRQDYEQYF
v_gene: TRBV14; abundance: .; CDR3aa: CASSRASSNEQFF
v_gene: TRBV11-1; abundance: few; CDR3aa: CASSLGWRTETQYF
v_gene: TRBV5-1; abundance: .; CDR3aa: CASSSRTANTEAFF
v_gene: TRBV7-9; abundance: .; CDR3aa: CASTSYRRGNEQFF
v_gene: TRBV6-4; abundance: .; CDR3aa: CASSYEGGNGANVLTF